This T cell receptor beta chain was obtained from a study of CD8+CD57+ T cells in acquired aplastic anemia. Genomic DNA served as template for TCR beta VDJ and CDR3 profiling. MiXCR, run by TCRdb on the reads, gives a single entry per CDR3 protein. The repertoire consists of fewer than 250,000 distinct CDR3 sequences, with more than 45% occurring once and the leading ten covering less than 9%. Sequencing was done on patients that had shown CD8+CD57+ cell expansion by flow cytometry. J was trimmed by 0 bases and V by 3 bases; bases with no gene match: 9. The CDR3 has 17 amino acids. Germline CDR1 SGDLS, CDR2 YYNGEE.

This sequence originates from a human donor with aplastic anemia. This sequence joins TRBV9 and TRBJ1-5, with 7 bases matching TRBD1. Material for sequencing was sorted CD4+, CD8+, or CD8+CD57+ T cells (not recorded which) from PBMCs. The chain's CDR3 is CASSASDRAYSNQPQHF. Here the CDR3 DNA reads TGTGCCAGCAGCGCTAGTGACAGGGCCTATAGCAATCAGCCCCAGCATTTT.